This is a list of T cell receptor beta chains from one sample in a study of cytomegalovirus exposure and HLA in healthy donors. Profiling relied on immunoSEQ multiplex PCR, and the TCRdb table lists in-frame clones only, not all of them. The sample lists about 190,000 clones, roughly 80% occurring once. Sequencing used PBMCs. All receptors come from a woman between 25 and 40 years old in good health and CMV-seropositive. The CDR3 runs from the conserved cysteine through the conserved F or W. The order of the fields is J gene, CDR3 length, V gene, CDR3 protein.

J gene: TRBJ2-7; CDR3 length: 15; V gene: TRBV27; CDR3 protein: CASSSVGRETYEQYF
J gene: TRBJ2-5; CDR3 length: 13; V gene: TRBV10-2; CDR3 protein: CASSDRGRETQYF
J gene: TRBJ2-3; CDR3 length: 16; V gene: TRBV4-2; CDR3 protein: CASRPTSLAVPDTQYF
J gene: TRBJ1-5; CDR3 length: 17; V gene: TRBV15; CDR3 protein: CATSREGQGFSNQPQHF
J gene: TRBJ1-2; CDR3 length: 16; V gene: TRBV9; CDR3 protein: CASSVGFGRGATGYTF
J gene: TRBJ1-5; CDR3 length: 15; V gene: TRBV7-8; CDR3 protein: CASSAGTGTGQPQHF
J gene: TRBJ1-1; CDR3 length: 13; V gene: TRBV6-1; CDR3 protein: CAGGQGMNTEAFF
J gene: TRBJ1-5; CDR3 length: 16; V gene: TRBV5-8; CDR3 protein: CASRYSSGTGNQPQHF
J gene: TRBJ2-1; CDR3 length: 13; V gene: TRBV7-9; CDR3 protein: CASSFSGGSEQFF
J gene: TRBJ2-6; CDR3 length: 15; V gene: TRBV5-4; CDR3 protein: CASSLGSPGANVLTF
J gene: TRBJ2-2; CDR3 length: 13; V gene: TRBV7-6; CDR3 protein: CASSRDRTGELFF
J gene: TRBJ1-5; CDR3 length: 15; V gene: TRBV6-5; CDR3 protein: CASSPRGRPYQPQHF
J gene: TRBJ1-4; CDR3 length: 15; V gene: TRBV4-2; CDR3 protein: CASRPDGVGMEKLFF
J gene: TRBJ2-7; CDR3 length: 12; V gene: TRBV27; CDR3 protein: CASSLQGYEQYF
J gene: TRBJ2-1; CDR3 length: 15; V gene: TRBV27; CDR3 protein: CASSAPGLAGAEQFF
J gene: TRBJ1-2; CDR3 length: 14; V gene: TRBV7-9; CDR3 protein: CASSQRERRNGYTF
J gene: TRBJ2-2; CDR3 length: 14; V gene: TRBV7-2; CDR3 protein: CARGENANTGELFF
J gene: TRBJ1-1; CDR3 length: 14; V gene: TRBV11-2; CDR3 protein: CASSRTGVGTEAFF
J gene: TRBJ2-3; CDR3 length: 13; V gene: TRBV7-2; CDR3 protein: CASTGGRTDTQYF
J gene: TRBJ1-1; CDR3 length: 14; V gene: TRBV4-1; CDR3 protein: CASSQGQENTEAFF
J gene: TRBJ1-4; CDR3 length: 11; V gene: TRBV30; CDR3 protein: CAWTTSEKLFF
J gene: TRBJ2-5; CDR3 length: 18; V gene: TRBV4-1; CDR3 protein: CASSQDNSGRRRQETQYF
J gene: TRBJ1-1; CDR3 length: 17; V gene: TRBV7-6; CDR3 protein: CASSPLFPGQGTTEAFF
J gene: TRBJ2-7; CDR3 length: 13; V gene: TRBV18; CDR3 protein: CASSAPGSYEQYF
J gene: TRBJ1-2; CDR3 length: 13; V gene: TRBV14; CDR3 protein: CASSPFLDYGYTF
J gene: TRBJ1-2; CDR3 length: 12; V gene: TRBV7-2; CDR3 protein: CASSPQNYGYTF
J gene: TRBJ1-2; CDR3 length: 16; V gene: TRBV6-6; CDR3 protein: CASSYWGQGGGYGYTF
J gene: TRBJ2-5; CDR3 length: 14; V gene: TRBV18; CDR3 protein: CASSPLAAGETQYF
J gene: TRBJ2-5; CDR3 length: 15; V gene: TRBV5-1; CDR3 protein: CASSFSGVLQETQYF
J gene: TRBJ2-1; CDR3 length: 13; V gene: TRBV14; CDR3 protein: CASSQDLGDEQFF
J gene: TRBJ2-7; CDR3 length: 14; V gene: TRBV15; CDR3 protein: CATRIGGASYEQYF
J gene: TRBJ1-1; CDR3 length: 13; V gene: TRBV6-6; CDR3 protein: CASSSRVNTEAFF
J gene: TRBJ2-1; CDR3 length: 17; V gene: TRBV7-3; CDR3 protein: CASSLVRLAGSYNEQFF
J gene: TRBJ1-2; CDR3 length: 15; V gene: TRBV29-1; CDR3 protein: CSVSRDRVSVDGYTF
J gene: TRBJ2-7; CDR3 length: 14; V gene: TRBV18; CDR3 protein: CASLGVAGDYEQYF
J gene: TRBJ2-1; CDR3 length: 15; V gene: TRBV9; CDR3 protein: CASSVGEGSYNEQFF
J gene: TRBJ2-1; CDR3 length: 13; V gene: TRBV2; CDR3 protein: CASSRDNYDEQFF
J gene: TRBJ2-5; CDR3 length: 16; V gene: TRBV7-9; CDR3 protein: CASSFPRGTGTETQYF
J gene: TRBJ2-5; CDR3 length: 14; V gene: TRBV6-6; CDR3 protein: CATEGGTSEETQYF
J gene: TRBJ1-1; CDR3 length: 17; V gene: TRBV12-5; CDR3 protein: CASGLGGRQDANTEAFF
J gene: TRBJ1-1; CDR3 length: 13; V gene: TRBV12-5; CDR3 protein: CASGSKQGTEAFF
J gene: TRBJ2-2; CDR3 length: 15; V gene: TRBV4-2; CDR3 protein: CASSQYKSFSRELFF
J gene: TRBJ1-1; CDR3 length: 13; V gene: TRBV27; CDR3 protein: CASSFSGTGRAFF
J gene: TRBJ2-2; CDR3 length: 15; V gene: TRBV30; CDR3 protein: CAWNGGQFTTGELFF
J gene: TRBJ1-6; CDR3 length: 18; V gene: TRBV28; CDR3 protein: CASSSTRQADSYNSPLHF
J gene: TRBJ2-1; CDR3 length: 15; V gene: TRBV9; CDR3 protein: CASSVEGDTYNEQFF
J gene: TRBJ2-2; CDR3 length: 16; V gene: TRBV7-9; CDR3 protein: CASSSRRQSNTGELFF
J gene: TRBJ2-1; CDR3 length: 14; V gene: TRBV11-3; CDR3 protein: CASSRGGNYNEQFF
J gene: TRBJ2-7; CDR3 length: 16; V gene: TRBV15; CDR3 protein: CATSTRQGLRTYEQYF
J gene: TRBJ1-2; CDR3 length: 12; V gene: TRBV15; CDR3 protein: CATSRDQGVYTF
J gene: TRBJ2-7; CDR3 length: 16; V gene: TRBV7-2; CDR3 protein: CASSRSLAQDPYEQYF
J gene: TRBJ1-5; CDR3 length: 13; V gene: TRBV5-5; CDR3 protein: CASSVTGNQPQHF
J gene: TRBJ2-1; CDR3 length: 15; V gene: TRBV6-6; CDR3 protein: CASSPQPAAYNEQFF
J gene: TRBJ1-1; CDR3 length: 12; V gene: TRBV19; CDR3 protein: CASREGATEAFF
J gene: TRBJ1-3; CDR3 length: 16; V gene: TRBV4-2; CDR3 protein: CASSQGGRLSGNTIYF
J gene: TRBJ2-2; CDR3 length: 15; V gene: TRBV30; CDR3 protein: CAWSVGESNTGELFF
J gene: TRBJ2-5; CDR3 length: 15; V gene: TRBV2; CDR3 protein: CASRKAGVSQETQYF
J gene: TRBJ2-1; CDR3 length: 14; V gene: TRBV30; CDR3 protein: CAWRRENFYNEQFF
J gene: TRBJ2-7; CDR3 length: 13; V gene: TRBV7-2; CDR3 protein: CASSQNRGGEQYF
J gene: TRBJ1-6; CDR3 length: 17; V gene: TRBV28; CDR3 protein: CASSQGSVGTSLSPLHF